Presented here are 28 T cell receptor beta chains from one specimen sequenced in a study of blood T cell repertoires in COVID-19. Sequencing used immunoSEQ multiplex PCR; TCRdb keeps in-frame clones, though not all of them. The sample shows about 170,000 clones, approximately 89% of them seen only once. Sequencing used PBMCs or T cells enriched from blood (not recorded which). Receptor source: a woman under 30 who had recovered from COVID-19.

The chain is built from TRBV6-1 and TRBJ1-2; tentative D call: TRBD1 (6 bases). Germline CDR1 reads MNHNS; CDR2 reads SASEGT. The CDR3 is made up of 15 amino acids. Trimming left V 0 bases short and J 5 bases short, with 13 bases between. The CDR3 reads CASSEASGTIYGYTF. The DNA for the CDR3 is TGTGCCAGCAGTGAAGCGTCCGGGACAATTTATGGCTACACCTTC.

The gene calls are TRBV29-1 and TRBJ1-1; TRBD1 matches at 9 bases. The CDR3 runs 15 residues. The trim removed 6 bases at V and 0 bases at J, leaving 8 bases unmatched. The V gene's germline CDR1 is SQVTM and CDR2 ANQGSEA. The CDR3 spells CSVQGTGRVNTEAFF. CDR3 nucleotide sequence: TGCAGCGTCCAGGGGACAGGGAGGGTGAACACTGAAGCTTTCTTT.

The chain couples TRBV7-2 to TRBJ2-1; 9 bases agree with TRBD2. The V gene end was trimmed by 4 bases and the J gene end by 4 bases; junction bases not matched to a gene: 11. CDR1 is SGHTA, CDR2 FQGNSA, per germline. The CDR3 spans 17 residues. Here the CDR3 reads CASSSRPTSGRYNEQFF. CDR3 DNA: TGTGCCAGCAGCTCACGCCCGACTAGCGGAAGATACAATGAGCAGTTCTTC.

This CDR3 reads CASSPGQGNNQPQHF. CDR3 coding DNA: TGTGCCAGTAGCCCGGGACAGGGGAACAATCAGCCCCAGCATTTT. The chain has TRBV19 and TRBJ1-5, with 10 bases that match TRBD1. The CDR3 spans 15 residues. Germline V gene data show CDR1 as LNHDA and CDR2 as SQIVND (reference sequence). Germline trimming cut 6 bases from V and 3 bases from J; bases unmatched to any gene: 5.

In DNA form, the CDR3 reads TGTGCCAGCAGCTCCTACCGGGACAGACTTTACGAGCAGTACTTC. It yields the protein CASSSYRDRLYEQYF. This rearrangement joins TRBV7-8 to TRBJ2-7; TRBD1 matches 7 bases. The CDR3 has 15 residues. Germline CDR1 SGHVS, CDR2 FQNEAQ. V lost 4 bases, J lost 4 bases, and 10 bases stayed unmatched.

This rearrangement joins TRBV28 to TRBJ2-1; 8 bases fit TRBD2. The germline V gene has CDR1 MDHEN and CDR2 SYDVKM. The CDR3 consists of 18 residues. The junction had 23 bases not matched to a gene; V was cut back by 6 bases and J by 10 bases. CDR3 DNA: TGTGCCAGCAGCCCCGGTCGAGGAGCGGGAGCTCCGCGAAGGGAGCAGTTCTTC. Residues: CASSPGRGAGAPRREQFF.

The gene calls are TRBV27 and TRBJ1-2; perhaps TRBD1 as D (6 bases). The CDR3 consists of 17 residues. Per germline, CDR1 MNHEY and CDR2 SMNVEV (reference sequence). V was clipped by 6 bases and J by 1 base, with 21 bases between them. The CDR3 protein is CASRTVRAQGLNYGYTF. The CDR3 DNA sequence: TGTGCCAGCAGGACGGTTCGGGCACAGGGCCTTAACTATGGCTACACCTTC.

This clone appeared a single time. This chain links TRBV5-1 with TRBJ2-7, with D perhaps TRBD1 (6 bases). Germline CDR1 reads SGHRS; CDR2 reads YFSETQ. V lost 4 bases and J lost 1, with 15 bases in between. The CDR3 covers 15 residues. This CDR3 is CASSSIQGMSYEQYF. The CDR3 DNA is TGCGCCAGCAGCAGTATCCAGGGGATGTCCTACGAGCAGTACTTC.

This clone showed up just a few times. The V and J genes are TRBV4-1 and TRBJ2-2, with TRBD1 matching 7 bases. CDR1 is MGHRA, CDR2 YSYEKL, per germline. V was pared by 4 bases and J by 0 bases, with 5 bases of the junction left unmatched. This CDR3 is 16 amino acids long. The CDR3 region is CASSRGTGANTGELFF. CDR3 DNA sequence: TGCGCCAGCAGCCGAGGCACAGGGGCGAACACCGGGGAGCTGTTTTTT.

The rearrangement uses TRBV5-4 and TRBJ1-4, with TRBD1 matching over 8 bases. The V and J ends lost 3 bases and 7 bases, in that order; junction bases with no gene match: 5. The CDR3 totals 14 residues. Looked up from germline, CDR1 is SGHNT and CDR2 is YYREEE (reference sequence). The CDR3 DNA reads TGTGCCAGCAGCTCGGACAGGGAGGGTGAAAAACTGTTTTTT. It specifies CASSSDREGEKLFF.

In DNA form, the CDR3 reads TGTGCCATCAGGCCGGGACAGGGGGGAACTGAAGCTTTCTTT. Its translation: CAIRPGQGGTEAFF. The chain uses TRBV10-3 and TRBJ1-1; 11 bases align to TRBD1. V trimming: 6 bases; J trimming: 5 bases; junction bases outside the gene matches: 5. The CDR3 length is 14 residues. CDR1 and CDR2 from the germline V gene are ENHRY and SYGVKD.

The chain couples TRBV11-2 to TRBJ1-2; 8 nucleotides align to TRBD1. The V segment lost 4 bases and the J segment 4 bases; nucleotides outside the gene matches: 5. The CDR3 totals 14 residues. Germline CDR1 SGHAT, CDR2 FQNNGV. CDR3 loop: CASSSGDRSYGYTF. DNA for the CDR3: TGTGCCAGCAGCTCCGGGGACAGGTCCTATGGCTACACCTTC.

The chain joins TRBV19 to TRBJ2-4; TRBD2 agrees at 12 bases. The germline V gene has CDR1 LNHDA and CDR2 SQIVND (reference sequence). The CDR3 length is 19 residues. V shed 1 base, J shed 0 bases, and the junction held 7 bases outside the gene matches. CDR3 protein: CASSIGLASGRVAKNIQYF. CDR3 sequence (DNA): TGTGCCAGTAGTATAGGGTTGGCTAGCGGGAGGGTAGCCAAAAACATTCAGTACTTC.

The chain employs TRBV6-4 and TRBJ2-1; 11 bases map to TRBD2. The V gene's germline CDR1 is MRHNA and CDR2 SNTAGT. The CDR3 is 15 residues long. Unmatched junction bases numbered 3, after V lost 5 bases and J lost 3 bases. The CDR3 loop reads CASSILAGDYNEQFF. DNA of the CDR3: TGTGCCAGCAGTATACTAGCGGGGGACTACAATGAGCAGTTCTTC.

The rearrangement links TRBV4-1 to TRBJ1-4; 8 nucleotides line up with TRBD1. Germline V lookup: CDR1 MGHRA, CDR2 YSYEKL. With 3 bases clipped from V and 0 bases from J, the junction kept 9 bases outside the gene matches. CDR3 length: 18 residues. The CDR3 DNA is TGCGCCAGCAGCCACCTCGGACAGGGAAGGGCAACTAATGAAAAACTGTTTTTT. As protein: CASSHLGQGRATNEKLFF.

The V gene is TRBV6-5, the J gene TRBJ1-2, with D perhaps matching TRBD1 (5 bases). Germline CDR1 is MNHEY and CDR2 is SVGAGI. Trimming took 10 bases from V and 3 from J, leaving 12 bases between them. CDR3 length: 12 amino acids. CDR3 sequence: CATQTDYYGYTF. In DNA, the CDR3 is TGTGCCACCCAGACAGACTACTATGGCTACACCTTC.

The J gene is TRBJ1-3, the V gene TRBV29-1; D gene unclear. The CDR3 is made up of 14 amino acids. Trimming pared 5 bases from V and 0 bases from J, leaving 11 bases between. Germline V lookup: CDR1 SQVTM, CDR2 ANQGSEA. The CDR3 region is CSVQATSSGNTIYF. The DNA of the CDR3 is TGCAGCGTTCAGGCCACTAGCTCTGGAAACACCATATATTTT.

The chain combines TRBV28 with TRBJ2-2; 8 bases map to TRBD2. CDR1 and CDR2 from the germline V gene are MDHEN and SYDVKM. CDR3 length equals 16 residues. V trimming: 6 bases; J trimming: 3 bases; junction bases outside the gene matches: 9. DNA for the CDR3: TGTGCCAGCAGGACTAGAAAGCGGGAGTACACCGGGGAGCTGTTTTTT. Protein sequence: CASRTRKREYTGELFF.

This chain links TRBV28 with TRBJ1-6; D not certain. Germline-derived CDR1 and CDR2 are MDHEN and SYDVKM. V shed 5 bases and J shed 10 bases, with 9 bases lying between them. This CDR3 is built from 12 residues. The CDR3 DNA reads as TGTGCCAGCAGTATCGGGGTCTCACCCCTCCACTTT. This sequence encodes CASSIGVSPLHF.

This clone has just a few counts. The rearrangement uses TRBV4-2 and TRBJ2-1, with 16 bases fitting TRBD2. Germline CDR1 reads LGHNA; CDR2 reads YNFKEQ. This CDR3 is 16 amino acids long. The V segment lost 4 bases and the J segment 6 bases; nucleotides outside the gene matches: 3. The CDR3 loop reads CASSPGTSGRVNEQFF. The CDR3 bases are TGTGCCAGCAGCCCCGGGACTAGCGGGAGGGTCAATGAGCAGTTCTTC.

The CDR3 region has the DNA TGTGCTAGTGGTTTGGGAGTGGATACGCAGTATTTT. Translation gives CASGLGVDTQYF. The chain recombines TRBV12-5 with TRBJ2-3; D is unclear. Trimming cost V 1 base and J 6 bases, with 5 bases left between them. Germline values: CDR1 LGHNT, CDR2 FRNRAP. The CDR3 has 12 amino acids.

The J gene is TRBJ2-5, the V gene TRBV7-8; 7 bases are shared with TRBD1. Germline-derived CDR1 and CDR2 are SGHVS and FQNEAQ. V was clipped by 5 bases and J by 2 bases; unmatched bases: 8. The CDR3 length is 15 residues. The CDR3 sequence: CASSPIGTEQETQYF. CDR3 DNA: TGTGCCAGCAGCCCAATTGGGACAGAGCAAGAGACCCAGTACTTC. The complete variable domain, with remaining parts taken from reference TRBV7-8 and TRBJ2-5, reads GAGVSQSPRYKVAKRGQDVALRCDPISGHVSLFWYQQALGQGPEFLTYFQNEAQLDKSGLPSDRFFAERPEGSVSTLKIQRTQQEDSAVYLCASSPIGTEQETQYFGPGTRLLVL.

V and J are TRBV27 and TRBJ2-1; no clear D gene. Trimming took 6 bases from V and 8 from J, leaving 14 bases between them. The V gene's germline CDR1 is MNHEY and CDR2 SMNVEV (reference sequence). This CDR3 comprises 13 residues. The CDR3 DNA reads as TGTGCCAGCAGCCTAGGCCGGCTCTATGAGCAGTTCTTC. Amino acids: CASSLGRLYEQFF.

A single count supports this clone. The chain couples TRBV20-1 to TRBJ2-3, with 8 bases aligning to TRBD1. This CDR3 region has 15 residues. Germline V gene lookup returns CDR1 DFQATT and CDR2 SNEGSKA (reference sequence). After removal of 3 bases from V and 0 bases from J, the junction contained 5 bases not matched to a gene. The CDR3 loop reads CSASESGGSTDTQYF. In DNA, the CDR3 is TGCAGTGCTAGTGAGTCAGGGGGCAGCACAGATACGCAGTATTTT.

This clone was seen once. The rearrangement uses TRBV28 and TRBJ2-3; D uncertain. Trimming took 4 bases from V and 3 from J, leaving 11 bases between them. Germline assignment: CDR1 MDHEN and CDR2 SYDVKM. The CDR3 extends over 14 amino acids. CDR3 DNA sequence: TGTGCCAGCAGTTGGGCTTTCAATACAGATACGCAGTATTTT. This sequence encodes CASSWAFNTDTQYF.

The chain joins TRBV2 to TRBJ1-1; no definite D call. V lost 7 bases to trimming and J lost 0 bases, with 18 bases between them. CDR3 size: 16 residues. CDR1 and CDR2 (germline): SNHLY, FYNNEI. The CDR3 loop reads CASTGSPISMNTEAFF. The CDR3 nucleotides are TGTGCCAGCACCGGGAGTCCCATATCAATGAACACTGAAGCTTTCTTT.

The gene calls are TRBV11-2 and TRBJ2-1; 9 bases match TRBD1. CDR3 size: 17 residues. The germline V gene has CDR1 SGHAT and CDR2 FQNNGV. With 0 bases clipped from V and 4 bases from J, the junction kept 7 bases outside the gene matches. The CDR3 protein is CASSLEGGQGIYNEQFF. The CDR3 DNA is TGTGCCAGCAGCTTAGAAGGCGGACAGGGGATTTACAATGAGCAGTTCTTC.

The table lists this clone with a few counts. CDR3 nucleotide sequence: TGTGCCAGCAGCCCAGGTCGGGGCGAGCAGTACTTC. Translated: CASSPGRGEQYF. This rearrangement joins TRBV11-3 to TRBJ2-7, with D perhaps matching TRBD2 (5 bases). This CDR3 is 12 amino acids long. Trimming removed 5 bases from V and 6 bases from J, with 11 bases in between. Germline lookup yields CDR1 SGHNT and CDR2 YENEEA.